This entry concerns a single TCR beta chain. Its target is not known. This sample was taken from a study of T cell responses to AZD1222 COVID-19 vaccine. Profiling relied on immunoSEQ multiplex PCR, and the TCRdb table lists in-frame clones only, not all of them. This sample carries some 200,000 clones, around 94% of them seen once, and the ten largest clones take approximately 4%. Study-wide findings and caveats: The study found Spike-specific TCR breadth and depth rose after two AZD1222 doses. Unmutated variant regions are reportedly the target of nearly half of TCRs that are spike-specific.

CDR3 length: 14 residues. From germline, CDR1 is SGHTA and CDR2 FQGNSA. Trimming removed 5 bases at V and 6 bases at J, with 11 bases between. The J gene is TRBJ1-6, the V gene TRBV7-2; a possible D gene is TRBD1 (5 bases). Here the sequenced sample was peripheral blood, taken 28 days after the second dose of the MenACWY control vaccine. This TCR derives from an adult who received the MenACWY meningococcal vaccine as a control. The DNA of the CDR3 is TGTGCCAGCAGCCCGATCGGGGGTAATTCACCCCTCCACTTT. The encoded protein is CASSPIGGNSPLHF. The whole variable domain, remainder taken from reference TRBV7-2 and TRBJ1-6, is GAGVSQSPSNKVTEKGKDVELRCDPISGHTALYWYRQSLGQGLEFLIYFQGNSAPDKSGLPSDRFSAERTGGSVSTLTIQRTQQEDSAVYLCASSPIGGNSPLHFGNGTRLTVT.